Below, 5 T cell receptor beta chains from the same sample are listed, as sequenced in a study of T cell repertoires in cytomegalovirus infection. TCRdb fed the reads into MiXCR, producing one record per CDR3 protein. The sample holds 210,000 or so distinct CDR3 sequences, approximately 7% seen once. The sequencing input was PBMCs. The source of these receptors is a human donor in good health (CMV status not recorded). Some clones in this sample may be carry-over from other donors' samples.

This clonotype was detected ten times or more. This chain's CDR3 is CSAQRLAGGGQETQYF. The DNA for the CDR3 is TGCAGTGCCCAACGACTAGCGGGGGGGGGACAAGAGACCCAGTACTTC. The chain is built from TRBV20-1 and TRBJ2-5, with TRBD2 matching 14 bases. CDR1 is DFQATT and CDR2 is SNEGSKA in the germline V gene (reference sequence). The trim removed 6 bases at V and 2 bases at J, leaving 8 bases unmatched. This CDR3 is built from 16 residues.

This clonotype was detected many times. V is TRBV14 and J is TRBJ1-2; the D is unclear. The germline V gene encodes CDR1 SGHDN and CDR2 FVKESK. V gave up 6 bases and J gave up 0 bases, with 8 bases separating them. This CDR3 is 13 amino acids long. The CDR3 nucleotides are TGTGCCAGCAGGGGCAAGACTAACTATGGCTACACCTTC. This sequence encodes CASRGKTNYGYTF.

This clonotype has a count of ten or more. The V and J genes are TRBV5-5 and TRBJ2-7, with TRBD1 matching over 10 bases. Losses at the gene ends were 4 bases for V and 2 bases for J; bases not matched to a gene: 6. Germline CDR1 is SGHKS and CDR2 is YYEKEE (reference sequence). This CDR3 has 15 residues. CDR3 residues: CASSVPGQGTYEQYF. The CDR3 DNA sequence: TGTGCCAGCAGCGTCCCGGGACAGGGGACCTACGAGCAGTACTTC.

This clonotype was counted at least ten times. The chain couples TRBV29-1 to TRBJ2-3, with D perhaps being TRBD1 or TRBD2 (5 bases each). This CDR3 is built from 14 residues. The V end lost 2 bases, the J end lost 3 bases, and 12 bases lay between the germline ends. Per germline, CDR1 SQVTM and CDR2 ANQGSEA. The CDR3 reads CSVEMGDGTDTQYF. CDR3 in DNA: TGCAGCGTTGAAATGGGGGATGGAACAGATACGCAGTATTTT.

Many counts were recorded for this clonotype. The CDR3 DNA reads as TGCGCCAGCAGCCAACCGACCCAAGCCTCTGGGGCCAACGTCCTGACTTTC. Translating gives CASSQPTQASGANVLTF. This chain links TRBV4-1 with TRBJ2-6; unclear D gene. The germline V and J ends were trimmed by 2 bases and 0 bases, with 11 bases remaining between them. The CDR3 has 17 residues. The germline gives CDR1 MGHRA, CDR2 YSYEKL.